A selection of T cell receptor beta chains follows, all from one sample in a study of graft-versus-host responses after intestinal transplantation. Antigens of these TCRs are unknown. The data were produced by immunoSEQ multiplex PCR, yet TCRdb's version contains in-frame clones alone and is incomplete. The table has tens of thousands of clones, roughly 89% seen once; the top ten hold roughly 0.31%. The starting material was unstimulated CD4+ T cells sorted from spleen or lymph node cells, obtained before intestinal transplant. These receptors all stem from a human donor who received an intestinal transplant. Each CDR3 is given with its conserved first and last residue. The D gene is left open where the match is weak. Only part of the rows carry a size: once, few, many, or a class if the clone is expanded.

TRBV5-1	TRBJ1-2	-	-	CASSYTGELPYGYTF	TGCGCCAGCAGCTACACAGGAGAGTTACCCTATGGCTACACCTTC
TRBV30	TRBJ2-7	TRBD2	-	CAWSPLLAGDYEQYF	TGTGCCTGGAGTCCCCTACTAGCGGGTGACTACGAGCAGTACTTC
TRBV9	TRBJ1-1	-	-	CASSGGRGGKAFF	TGTGCCAGCAGCGGCGGCCGAGGCGGAAAAGCTTTCTTT
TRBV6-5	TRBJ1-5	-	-	CASRPPGQPQHF	TGTGCCAGCAGGCCCCCCGGTCAGCCCCAGCATTTT
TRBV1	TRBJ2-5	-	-	CTSSPTGPQETQYF	TGCACCAGCAGCCCAACGGGCCCTCAAGAGACCCAGTACTTC
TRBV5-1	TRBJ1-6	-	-	CASSLPNSPLHF	TGCGCCAGCAGCTTACCTAATTCACCCCTCCACTTT
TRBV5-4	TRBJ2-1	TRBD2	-	CASSLDWTSGNEQFF	TGTGCCAGCAGCTTGGATTGGACTAGCGGGAATGAGCAGTTCTTC
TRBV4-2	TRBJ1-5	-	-	CASSQDLRVGDQPQHF	TGTGCCAGCAGCCAAGATCTGAGGGTAGGGGATCAGCCCCAGCATTTT
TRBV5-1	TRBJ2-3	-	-	CASRLGDTQYF	TGCGCCAGCAGATTAGGGGATACGCAGTATTTT
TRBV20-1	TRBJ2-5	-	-	CSARLVGEQYF	TGCAGTGCTAGACTTGTCGGGGAGCAGTACTTC
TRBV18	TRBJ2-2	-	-	CASSPDRHGELFF	TGTGCCAGCTCACCCGACCGTCACGGGGAGCTGTTTTTT
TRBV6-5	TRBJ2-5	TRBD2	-	CASSRLANLLETQYF	TGTGCCAGCAGCCGACTAGCTAATCTCTTGGAGACCCAGTACTTC
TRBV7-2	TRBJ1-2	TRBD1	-	CASSLRTGGADGYTF	TGTGCCAGCAGCCTCCGGACAGGGGGCGCGGATGGCTACACCTTC
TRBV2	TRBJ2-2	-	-	CASSEPGGTGELFF	TGTGCCAGCAGTGAGCCAGGGGGGACCGGGGAGCTGTTTTTT
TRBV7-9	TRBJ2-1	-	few	CASSLNSKGYEQFF	TGTGCCAGCAGCCTAAACAGCAAGGGGTATGAGCAGTTCTTC
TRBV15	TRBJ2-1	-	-	CATSQMSVNEQFF	TGTGCCACCAGCCAGATGTCGGTCAATGAGCAGTTCTTC
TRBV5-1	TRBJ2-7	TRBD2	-	CASSVRLAGGNEQYF	TGCGCCAGCAGCGTCCGACTAGCGGGAGGGAACGAGCAGTACTTC
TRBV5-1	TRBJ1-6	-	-	CASKKGQSFFDSPLHF	TGCGCCAGCAAGAAAGGACAGAGCTTTTTTGATTCACCCCTCCACTTT
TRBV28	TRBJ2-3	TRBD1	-	CASIGQGAGTDTQYF	TGTGCCAGCATCGGACAGGGGGCGGGAACAGATACGCAGTATTTT
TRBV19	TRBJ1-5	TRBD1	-	CASSRRDRTDNQPQHF	TGTGCCAGTAGTAGGAGGGACAGAACCGACAATCAGCCCCAGCATTTT
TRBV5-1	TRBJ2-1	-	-	CASSSRPTYNEQFF	TGCGCCAGCAGCTCCAGACCTACCTACAATGAGCAGTTCTTC
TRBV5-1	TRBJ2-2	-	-	CASSFNGVGSGELFF	TGCGCCAGCAGCTTTAATGGGGTCGGTTCCGGGGAGCTGTTTTTT
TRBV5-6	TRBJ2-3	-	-	CASSLWLLTDTQYF	TGTGCCAGCAGCTTGTGGCTTCTCACAGATACGCAGTATTTT
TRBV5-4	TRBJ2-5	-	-	CASSLVLNQETQYF	TGTGCCAGCAGCTTGGTTCTGAACCAAGAGACCCAGTACTTC
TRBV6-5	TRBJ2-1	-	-	CASSPPGRPYNEQFF	TGTGCCAGCTCGCCTCCGGGACGGCCATACAATGAGCAGTTCTTC
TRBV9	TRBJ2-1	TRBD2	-	CASSGSPSGRAYNEQFF	TGTGCCAGCAGCGGCTCTCCCAGCGGGAGAGCCTACAATGAGCAGTTCTTC
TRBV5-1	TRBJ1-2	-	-	CASSTTGRNYGYTF	TGCGCCAGCAGCACGACAGGAAGGAACTATGGCTACACCTTC
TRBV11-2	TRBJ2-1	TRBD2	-	CASSPGGTSYNEQFF	TGTGCCAGCAGCCCGGGAGGTACCTCCTACAATGAGCAGTTCTTC
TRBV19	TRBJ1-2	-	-	CASREGGNYGYTF	TGTGCCAGTAGAGAGGGAGGCAACTATGGCTACACCTTC
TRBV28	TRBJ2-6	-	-	CASSLGQGISGANVLTF	TGTGCCAGCAGTTTAGGACAAGGGATCTCTGGGGCCAACGTCCTGACTTTC
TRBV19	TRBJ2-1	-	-	CASSLLDYNEQFF	TGTGCCAGTAGTCTGCTCGACTACAATGAGCAGTTCTTC
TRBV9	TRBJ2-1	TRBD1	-	CASSADRDRVWESSYNEQFF	TGTGCCAGCAGCGCGGACCGGGACAGGGTGTGGGAGAGCTCCTACAATGAGCAGTTCTTC
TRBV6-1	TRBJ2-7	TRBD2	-	CASSEQAGTYEQYF	TGTGCCAGCAGTGAGCAAGCGGGAACCTACGAGCAGTACTTC